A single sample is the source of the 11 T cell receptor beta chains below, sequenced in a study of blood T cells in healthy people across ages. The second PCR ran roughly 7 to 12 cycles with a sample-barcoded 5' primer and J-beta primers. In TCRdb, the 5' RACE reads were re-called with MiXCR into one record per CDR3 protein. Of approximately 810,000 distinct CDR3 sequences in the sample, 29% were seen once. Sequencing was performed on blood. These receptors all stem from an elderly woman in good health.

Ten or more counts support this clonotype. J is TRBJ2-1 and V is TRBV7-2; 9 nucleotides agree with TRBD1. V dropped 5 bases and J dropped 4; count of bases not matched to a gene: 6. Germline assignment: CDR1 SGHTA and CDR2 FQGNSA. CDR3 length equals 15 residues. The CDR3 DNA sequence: TGTGCCAGCAGCGCCGGGACAGGGACGTACAATGAGCAGTTCTTC. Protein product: CASSAGTGTYNEQFF.

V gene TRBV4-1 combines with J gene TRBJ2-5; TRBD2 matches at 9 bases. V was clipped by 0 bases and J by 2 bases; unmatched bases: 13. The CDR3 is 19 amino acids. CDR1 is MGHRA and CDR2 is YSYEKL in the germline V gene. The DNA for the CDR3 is TGCGCCAGCAGCCAAGATAGGGGACTAGCTACGGCGTGGCAAGAGACCCAGTACTTC. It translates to CASSQDRGLATAWQETQYF.

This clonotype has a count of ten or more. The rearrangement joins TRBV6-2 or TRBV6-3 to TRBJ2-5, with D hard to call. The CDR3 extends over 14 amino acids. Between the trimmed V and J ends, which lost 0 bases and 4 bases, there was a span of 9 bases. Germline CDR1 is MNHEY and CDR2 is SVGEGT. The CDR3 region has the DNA TGTGCCAGCAGTTACTCTAACCTGCTAGAGACCCAGTACTTC. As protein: CASSYSNLLETQYF.

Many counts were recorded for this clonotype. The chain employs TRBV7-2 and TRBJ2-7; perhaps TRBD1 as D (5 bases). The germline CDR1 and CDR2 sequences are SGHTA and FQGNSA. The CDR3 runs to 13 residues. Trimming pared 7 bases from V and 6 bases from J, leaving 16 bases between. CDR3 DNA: TGTGCCAGCACCCGGAGACAGACCGCCGAGCAGTACTTC. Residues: CASTRRQTAEQYF.

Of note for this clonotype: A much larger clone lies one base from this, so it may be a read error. CDR3 residues: CSARASSDSNQLQHF. DNA of the CDR3: TGCAGTGCCCGGGCGTCGTCAGATAGCAATCAGCTCCAGCATTTT. J is TRBJ1-5 and V is TRBV20-1; D gene unclear. CDR3 length: 15 residues. CDR1 and CDR2 (germline): DFQATT, SNEGSKA (reference sequence).

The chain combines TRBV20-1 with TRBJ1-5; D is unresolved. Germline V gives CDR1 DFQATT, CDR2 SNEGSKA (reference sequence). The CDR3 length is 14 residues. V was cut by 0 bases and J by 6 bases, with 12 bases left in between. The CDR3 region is CSARDERAGQPQHF. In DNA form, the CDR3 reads TGCAGTGCTAGAGATGAAAGGGCTGGTCAGCCCCAGCATTTT.

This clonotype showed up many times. This chain's CDR3 is CASSLSVTGGSYGYTF. The CDR3 nucleotides are TGTGCCAGCAGCTTATCGGTGACAGGGGGCTCCTATGGCTACACCTTC. J is TRBJ1-2 and V is TRBV7-2, with TRBD1 matching over 10 bases. The CDR3 contains 16 residues. The germline V gene encodes CDR1 SGHTA and CDR2 FQGNSA. Germline trimming cut 2 bases from V and 4 bases from J; bases unmatched to any gene: 7. The full variable domain, in which reference TRBV7-2 and TRBJ1-2 provide the parts outside the CDR3, is GAGVSQSPSNKVTEKGKDVELRCDPISGHTALYWYRQSLGQGLEFLIYFQGNSAPDKSGLPSDRFSAERTGGSVSTLTIQRTQQEDSAVYLCASSLSVTGGSYGYTFGSGTRLTVV.

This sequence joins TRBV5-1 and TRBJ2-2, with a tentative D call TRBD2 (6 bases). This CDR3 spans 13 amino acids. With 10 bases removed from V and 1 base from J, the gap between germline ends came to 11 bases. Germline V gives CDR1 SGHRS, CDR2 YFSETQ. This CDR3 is CASSGENTGELFF. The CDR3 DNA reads TGCGCCTCTTCGGGGGAGAACACCGGGGAGCTGTTTTTT.

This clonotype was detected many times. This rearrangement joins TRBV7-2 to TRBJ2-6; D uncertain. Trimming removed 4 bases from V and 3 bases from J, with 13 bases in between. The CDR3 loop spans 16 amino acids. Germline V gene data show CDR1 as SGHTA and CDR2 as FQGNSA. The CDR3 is CASSSRRRSGANVLTF. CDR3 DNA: TGTGCCAGCAGCTCCCGGCGGAGAAGTGGGGCCAACGTCCTGACTTTC.

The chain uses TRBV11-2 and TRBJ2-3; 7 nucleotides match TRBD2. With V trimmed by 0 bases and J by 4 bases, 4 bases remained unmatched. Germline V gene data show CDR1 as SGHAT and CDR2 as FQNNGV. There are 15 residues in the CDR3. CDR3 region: CASSLDRTRADTQYF. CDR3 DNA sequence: TGTGCCAGCAGCTTAGACCGGACTAGGGCAGATACGCAGTATTTT. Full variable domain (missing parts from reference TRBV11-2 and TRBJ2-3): EAGVAQSPRYKIIEKRQSVAFWCNPISGHATLYWYQQILGQGPKLLIQFQNNGVVDDSQLPKDRFSAERLKGVDSTLKIQPAKLEDSAVYLCASSLDRTRADTQYFGPGTRLTVL.

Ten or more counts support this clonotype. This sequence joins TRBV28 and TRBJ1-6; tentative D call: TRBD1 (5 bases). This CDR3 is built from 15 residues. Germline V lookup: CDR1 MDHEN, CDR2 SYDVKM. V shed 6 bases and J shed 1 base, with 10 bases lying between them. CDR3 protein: CASRAQGSYNSPLHF. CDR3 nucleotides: TGTGCCAGCAGGGCCCAGGGATCCTATAATTCACCCCTCCACTTT. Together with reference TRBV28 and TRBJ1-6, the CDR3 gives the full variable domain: DVKVTQSSRYLVKRTGEKVFLECVQDMDHENMFWYRQDPGLGLRLIYFSYDVKMKEKGDIPEGYSVSREKKERFSLILESASTNQTSMYLCASRAQGSYNSPLHFGNGTRLTVT.